The 4 T cell receptor beta chains below were found in one sample sequenced in a study of blood T cell repertoires in COVID-19. Some clones are missing from TCRdb's copy, which holds only in-frame ones; the method was immunoSEQ multiplex PCR. The sample records a few hundred thousand clones, roughly 88% being singletons. Source material: peripheral blood. The origin of the receptors is a human donor in a cohort sampled during active COVID-19.

The V gene is TRBV9, the J gene TRBJ2-5, with 7 nucleotides matching TRBD2. CDR1 SGDLS and CDR2 YYNGEE come from the germline V gene. CDR3 size: 14 residues. V lost 4 bases to trimming and J lost 2 bases; unmatched junction nucleotides: 5. CDR3 sequence (DNA): TGTGCCAGCAGCCCCGGGGGGATACAAGAGACCCAGTACTTC. This codes for CASSPGGIQETQYF.

This clone was seen more than once but under ten times. J is TRBJ1-5 and V is TRBV28; 7 bases are shared with TRBD1. CDR1 MDHEN and CDR2 SYDVKM come from the germline V gene. The CDR3 spans 16 residues. The V and J ends lost 7 bases and 7 bases, in that order; junction bases with no gene match: 16. In nucleotides, the CDR3 is TGTGCCAGCACCTGGGGTACTACAGGGGTGGTGCAGCCCCAGCATTTT. Translated, it gives CASTWGTTGVVQPQHF.

This clone was detected only once. V gene TRBV5-1 combines with J gene TRBJ2-1, with TRBD2 identical over 12 bases. The germline CDR1 and CDR2 sequences are SGHRS and YFSETQ. Germline trimming cut 4 bases from V and 4 bases from J; bases unmatched to any gene: 3. The CDR3 sequence is 15 residues long. The CDR3 region is CASSPSGRVYNEQFF. In nucleotides, the CDR3 is TGCGCCAGCAGCCCTAGCGGGAGGGTGTACAATGAGCAGTTCTTC.

The chain joins TRBV7-9 to TRBJ2-3, with D hard to call. From germline, CDR1 is SEHNR and CDR2 FQNEAQ (reference sequence). This CDR3 contains 14 residues. V was shortened by 2 bases and J by 4 bases, with 10 bases between the two germline ends. CDR3 sequence: CASSLIQAADTQYF. The CDR3 bases are TGTGCCAGCAGCTTAATCCAGGCCGCAGATACGCAGTATTTT.